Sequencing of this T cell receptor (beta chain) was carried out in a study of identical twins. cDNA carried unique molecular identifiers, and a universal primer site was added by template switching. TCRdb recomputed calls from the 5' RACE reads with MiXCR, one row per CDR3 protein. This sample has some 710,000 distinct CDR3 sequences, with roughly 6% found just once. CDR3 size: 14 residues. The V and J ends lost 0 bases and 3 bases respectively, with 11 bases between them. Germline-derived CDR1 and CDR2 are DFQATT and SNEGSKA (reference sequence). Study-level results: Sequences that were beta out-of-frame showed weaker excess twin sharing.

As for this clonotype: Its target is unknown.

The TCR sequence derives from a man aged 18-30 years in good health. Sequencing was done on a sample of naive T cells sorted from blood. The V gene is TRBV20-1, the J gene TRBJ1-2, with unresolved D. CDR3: CSARDSMNYYGYTF. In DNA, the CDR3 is TGCAGTGCTAGAGATTCAATGAATTACTATGGCTACACCTTC.